One T cell receptor (beta chain) is described in this entry. Antigen specificity is unknown. Caucasian adults residing in Nashville, Tennessee made up all the donors. This sample is drawn from a study of shared clonotypes between healthy human individuals. Study-wide results and caveats: Read depth was anticipated to influence clonotype sharing among donors.

The replicate PCRs on unsorted PBMC were given 250 to 300 ng DNA, which is 25,000 to 35,000 T cell genomes. TCRdb's table, derived via immunoSEQ multiplex PCR, lists solely in-frame clones and lacks some. The sample has more than 400,000 clones; over 75% are singletons. The receptor was derived from a middle-aged woman in good health. Some clones in this sample may be carry-over from other donors' samples. Sequencing was carried out using PBMCs.

CDR3: CASSQDLPGTSGPSSYNEQFF. DNA for the CDR3: TGTGCCAGCAGCCAAGATCTTCCCGGGACTAGCGGGCCCAGCTCCTACAATGAGCAGTTCTTC. The genes are TRBV14 and TRBJ2-1, with 12 nucleotides matching TRBD2. V gave up 0 bases and J gave up 0 bases; unmatched junction bases: 12. The CDR3 contains 21 residues. CDR1 SGHDN and CDR2 FVKESK come from the germline V gene.